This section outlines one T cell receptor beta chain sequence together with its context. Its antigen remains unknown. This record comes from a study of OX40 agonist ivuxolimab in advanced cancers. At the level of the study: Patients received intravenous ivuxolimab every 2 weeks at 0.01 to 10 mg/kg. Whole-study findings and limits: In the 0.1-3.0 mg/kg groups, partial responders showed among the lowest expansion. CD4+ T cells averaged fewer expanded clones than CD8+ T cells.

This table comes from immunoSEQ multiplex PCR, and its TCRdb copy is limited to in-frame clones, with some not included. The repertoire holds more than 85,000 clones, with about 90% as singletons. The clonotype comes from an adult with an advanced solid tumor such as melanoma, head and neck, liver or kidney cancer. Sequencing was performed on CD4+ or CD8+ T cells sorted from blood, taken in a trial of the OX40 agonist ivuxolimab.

The CDR3 DNA follows: TGTGCCAGCACCTGGAGCGGGGGTGCTTTGGAGACCCAGTACTTC. It encodes CASTWSGGALETQYF. The rearrangement links TRBV27 to TRBJ2-5, with 8 positions matching TRBD2. This CDR3 is built from 15 residues. The J segment lost 5 bases and the V segment lost 7 bases, leaving 12 bases of the junction unmatched. Germline values: CDR1 MNHEY, CDR2 SMNVEV (reference sequence).